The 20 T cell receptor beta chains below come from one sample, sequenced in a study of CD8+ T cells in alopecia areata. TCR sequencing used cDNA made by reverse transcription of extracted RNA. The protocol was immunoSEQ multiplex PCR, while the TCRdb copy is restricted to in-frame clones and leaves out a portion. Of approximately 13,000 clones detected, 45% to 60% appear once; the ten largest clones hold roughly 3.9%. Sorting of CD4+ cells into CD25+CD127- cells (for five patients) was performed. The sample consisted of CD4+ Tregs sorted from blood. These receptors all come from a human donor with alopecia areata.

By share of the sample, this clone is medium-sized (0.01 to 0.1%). The CDR3: CASSLLKFGYTF. The CDR3 nucleotides read TGTGCCAGCAGTTTATTGAAGTTTGGCTACACCTTC. The chain employs TRBV28 and TRBJ1-2; no firm D call. Trimming removed 1 base at V and 7 bases at J, with 7 bases between. Germline loops: CDR1 MDHEN, CDR2 SYDVKM. The CDR3 is 12 amino acids.

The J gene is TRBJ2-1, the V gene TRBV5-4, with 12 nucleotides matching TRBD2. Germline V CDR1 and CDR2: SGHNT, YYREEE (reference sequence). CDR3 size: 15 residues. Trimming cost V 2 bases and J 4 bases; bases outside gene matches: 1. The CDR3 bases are TGTGCCAGCAGCTTCGGGACTAGCGGGTACAATGAGCAGTTCTTC. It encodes CASSFGTSGYNEQFF.

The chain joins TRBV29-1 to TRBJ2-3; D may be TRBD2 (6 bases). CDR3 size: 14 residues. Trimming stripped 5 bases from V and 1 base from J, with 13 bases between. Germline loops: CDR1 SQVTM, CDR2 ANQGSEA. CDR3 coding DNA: TGCAGCGTTCAGGGAGCGGGCGGCACAGATACGCAGTATTTT. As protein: CSVQGAGGTDTQYF.

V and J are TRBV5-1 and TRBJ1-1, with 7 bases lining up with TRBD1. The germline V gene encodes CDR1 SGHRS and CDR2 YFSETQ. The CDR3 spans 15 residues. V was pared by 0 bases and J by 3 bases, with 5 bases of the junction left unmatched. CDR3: CASSLVRQGDTEAFF. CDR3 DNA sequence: TGCGCCAGCAGCTTGGTCCGACAGGGTGACACTGAAGCTTTCTTT.

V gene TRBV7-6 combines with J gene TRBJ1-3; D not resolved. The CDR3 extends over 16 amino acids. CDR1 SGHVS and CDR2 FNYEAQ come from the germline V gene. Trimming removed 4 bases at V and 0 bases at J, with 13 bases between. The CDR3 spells CASSSTISLSGNTIYF. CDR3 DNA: TGTGCCAGCAGCTCAACCATAAGTCTCTCTGGAAACACCATATATTTT.

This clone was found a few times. The CDR3 nucleotides are TGTGCCAGCAGCCTACCGGGACTAGGCTACGAGCAGTACTTC. Protein sequence: CASSLPGLGYEQYF. V is TRBV28 and J is TRBJ2-5; 8 positions agree with TRBD2. The J call may be mistaken, given a closer DNA end match to TRBJ2-7. Germline V lookup: CDR1 MDHEN, CDR2 SYDVKM. This CDR3 spans 14 amino acids.

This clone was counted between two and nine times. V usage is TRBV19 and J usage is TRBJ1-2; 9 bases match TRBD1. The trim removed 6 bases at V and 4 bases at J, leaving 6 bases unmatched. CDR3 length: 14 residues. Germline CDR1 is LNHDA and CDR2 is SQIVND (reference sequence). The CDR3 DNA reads TGTGCCAGTAGGGACAGGGGACAGATCTATGGCTACACCTTC. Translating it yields CASRDRGQIYGYTF.

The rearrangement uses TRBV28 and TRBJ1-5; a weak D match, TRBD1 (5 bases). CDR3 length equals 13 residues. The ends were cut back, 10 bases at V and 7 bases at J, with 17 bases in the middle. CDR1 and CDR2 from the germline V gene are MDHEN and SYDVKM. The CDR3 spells CATAQGGGQPQHF. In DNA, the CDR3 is TGTGCCACCGCCCAGGGAGGAGGGCAGCCCCAGCATTTT.

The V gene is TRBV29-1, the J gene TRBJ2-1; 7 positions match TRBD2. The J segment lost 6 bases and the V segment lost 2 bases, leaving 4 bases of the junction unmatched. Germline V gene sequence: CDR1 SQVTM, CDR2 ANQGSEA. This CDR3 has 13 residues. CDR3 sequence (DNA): TGCAGCGTTGAACGGACTAGTTTCAATGAGCAGTTCTTC. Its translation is CSVERTSFNEQFF.

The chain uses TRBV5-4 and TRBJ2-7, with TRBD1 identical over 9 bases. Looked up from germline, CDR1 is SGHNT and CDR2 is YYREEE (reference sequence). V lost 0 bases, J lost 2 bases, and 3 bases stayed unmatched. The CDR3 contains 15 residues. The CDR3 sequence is CASSLAGQGTYEQYF. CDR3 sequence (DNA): TGTGCCAGCAGCTTGGCGGGACAGGGTACCTACGAGCAGTACTTC.

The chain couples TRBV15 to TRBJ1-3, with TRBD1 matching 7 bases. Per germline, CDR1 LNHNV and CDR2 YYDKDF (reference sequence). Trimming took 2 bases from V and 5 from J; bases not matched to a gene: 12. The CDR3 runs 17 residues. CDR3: CATSRRDRSLERNTIYF. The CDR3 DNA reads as TGTGCCACCAGCAGAAGGGACAGAAGCCTGGAAAGAAACACCATATATTTT. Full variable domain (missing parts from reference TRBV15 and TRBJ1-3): DAMVIQNPRYQVTQFGKPVTLSCSQTLNHNVMYWYQQKSSQAPKLLFHYYDKDFNNEADTPDNFQSRRPNTSFCFLDIRSPGLGDTAMYLCATSRRDRSLERNTIYFGEGSWLTVV.

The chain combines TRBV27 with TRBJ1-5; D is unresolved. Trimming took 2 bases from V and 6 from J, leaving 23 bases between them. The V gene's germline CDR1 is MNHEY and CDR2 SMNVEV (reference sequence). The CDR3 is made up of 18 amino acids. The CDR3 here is CASSLMGFQHLGGQPQHF. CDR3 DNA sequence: TGTGCCAGCAGTTTAATGGGTTTTCAACACTTGGGAGGTCAGCCCCAGCATTTT.

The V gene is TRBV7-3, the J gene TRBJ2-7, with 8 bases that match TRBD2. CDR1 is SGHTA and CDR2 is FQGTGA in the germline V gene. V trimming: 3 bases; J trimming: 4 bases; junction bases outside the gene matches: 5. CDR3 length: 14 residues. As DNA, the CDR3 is TGTGCCAGCAGCTTGACTAGCGAGAATTACGAGCAGTACTTC. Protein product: CASSLTSENYEQYF.

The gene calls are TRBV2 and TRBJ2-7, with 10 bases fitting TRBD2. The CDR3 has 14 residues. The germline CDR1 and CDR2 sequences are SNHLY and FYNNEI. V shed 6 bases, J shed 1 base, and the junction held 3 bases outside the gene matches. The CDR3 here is CASSWTSGSYEQYF. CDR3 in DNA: TGTGCCAGCAGCTGGACTAGCGGTTCCTACGAGCAGTACTTC.

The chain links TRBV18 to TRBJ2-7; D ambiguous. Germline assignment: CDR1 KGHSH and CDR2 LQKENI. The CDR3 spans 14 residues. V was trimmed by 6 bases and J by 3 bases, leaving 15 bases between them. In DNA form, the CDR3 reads TGTGCCAGCTCCCCCAGCGTCGGGTACTACGAGCAGTACTTC. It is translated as CASSPSVGYYEQYF. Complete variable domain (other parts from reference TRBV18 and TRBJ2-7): NAGVMQNPRHLVRRRGQEARLRCSPMKGHSHVYWYRQLPEEGLKFMVYLQKENIIDESGMPKERFSAEFPKEGPSILRIQQVVRGDSAAYFCASSPSVGYYEQYFGPGTRLTVT.

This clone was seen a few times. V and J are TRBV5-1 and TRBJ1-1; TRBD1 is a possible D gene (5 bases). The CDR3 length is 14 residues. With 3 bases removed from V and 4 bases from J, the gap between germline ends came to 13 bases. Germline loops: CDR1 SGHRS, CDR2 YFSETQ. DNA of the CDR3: TGCGCCAGCAGCTCGGGGCCCCAGGGCACTGAAGCTTTCTTT. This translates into CASSSGPQGTEAFF.

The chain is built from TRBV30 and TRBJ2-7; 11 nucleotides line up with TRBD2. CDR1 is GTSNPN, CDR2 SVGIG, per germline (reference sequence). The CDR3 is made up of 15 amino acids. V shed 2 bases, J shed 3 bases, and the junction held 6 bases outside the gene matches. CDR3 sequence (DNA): TGTGCCTGGAGTCCCCTAGCGGGAGGCCTCTACGAGCAGTACTTC. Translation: CAWSPLAGGLYEQYF.

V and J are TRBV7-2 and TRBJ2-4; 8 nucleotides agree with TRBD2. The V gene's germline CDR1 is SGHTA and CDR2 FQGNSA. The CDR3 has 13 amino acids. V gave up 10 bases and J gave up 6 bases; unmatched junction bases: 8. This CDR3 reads CAIASGSPNIQYF. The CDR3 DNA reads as TGTGCCATCGCTAGCGGGTCCCCAAACATTCAGTACTTC.

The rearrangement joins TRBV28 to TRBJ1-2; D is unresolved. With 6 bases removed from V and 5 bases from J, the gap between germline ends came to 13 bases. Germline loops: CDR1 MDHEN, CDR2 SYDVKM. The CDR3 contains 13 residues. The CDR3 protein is CASSFLTGYGYTF. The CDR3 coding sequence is TGTGCCAGCAGCTTCCTCACGGGGTATGGCTACACCTTC.

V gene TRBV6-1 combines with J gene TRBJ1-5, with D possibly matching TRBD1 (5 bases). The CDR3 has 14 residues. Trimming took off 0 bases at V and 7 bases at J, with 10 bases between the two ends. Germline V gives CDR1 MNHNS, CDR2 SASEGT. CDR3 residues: CASSEAGLRQPQHF. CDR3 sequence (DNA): TGTGCCAGCAGTGAAGCGGGGCTGAGACAGCCCCAGCATTTT.